The 29 T cell receptor beta chains presented below share a single source sample, sequenced in a study of neurological immune-mediated disorders. TCRdb itself ran the 5' RACE reads through MiXCR, one entry per CDR3 protein. The repertoire holds about 62,000 distinct CDR3 sequences, with 4% to 6% as singletons. Material: PBMCs. These receptor sequences come from a woman aged 50 to 60 with multiple sclerosis.

The chain recombines TRBV10-3 with TRBJ2-5; no clear D. This CDR3 is built from 11 residues. Germline V gene data show CDR1 as ENHRY and CDR2 as SYGVKD. V was pared by 3 bases and J by 11 bases, with 10 bases between. In DNA form, the CDR3 reads TGTGCCATCAGTGACTACTACCATCAGTACTTC. This sequence encodes CAISDYYHQYF.

In this sample, this clonotype turned up many times. V and J are TRBV5-1 and TRBJ2-2; D not certain. Between the trimmed V and J ends, which lost 0 bases and 3 bases, there was a span of 6 bases. Germline V gene data show CDR1 as SGHRS and CDR2 as YFSETQ. The CDR3 sequence is 14 residues long. The CDR3 loop reads CASSLDWYTGELFF. Written as DNA, the CDR3 is TGCGCCAGCAGCTTGGACTGGTACACCGGGGAGCTGTTTTTT.

In its sample, this clonotype was seen many times. The V gene is TRBV5-1, the J gene TRBJ2-2, with D possibly TRBD1 on 6 matching bases. Germline V gene data show CDR1 as SGHRS and CDR2 as YFSETQ. CDR3 length equals 15 residues. Trimming pared 0 bases from V and 3 bases from J, leaving 9 bases between. For the CDR3, the DNA is TGCGCCAGCAGCTTGGAGGACAGTTACACCGGGGAGCTGTTTTTT. Translation: CASSLEDSYTGELFF.

This clonotype occurred many times. The chain recombines TRBV6-2 or TRBV6-3 with TRBJ2-7, with 9 bases identical to TRBD2. The CDR3 has 16 residues. Germline V gives CDR1 MNHEY, CDR2 SVGEGT. Trimming at V came to 5 bases and at J to 2 bases, leaving 10 bases not matched to a gene. The DNA of the CDR3 is TGTGCCAGCAGTAGCCCCGGGCTAGCGGGGACCTACGAGCAGTACGTC. It specifies CASSSPGLAGTYEQYV.

About this clonotype: It may be a read error: a sequence one base away is much more abundant. The genes are TRBV10-3 and TRBJ1-5; 7 bases match TRBD1. The CDR3 runs 13 residues. Germline V CDR1 and CDR2: ENHRY, SYGVKD. CDR3 coding DNA: TGTGCCATCAGTGAGCACGGGGGACAGCCCCATCATTTT. Its translation: CAISEHGGQPHHF.

This clonotype has a count of ten or more. The chain combines TRBV12-3 or TRBV12-4 with TRBJ1-6, with TRBD1 identical over 10 bases. V lost 9 bases and J lost 8; bases outside the gene matches: 7. The CDR3 totals 14 residues. CDR3 in DNA: TGTGCCAGTGCCGACAGGGGGCGTTATTCACCCCTCCACTTT. Protein product: CASADRGRYSPLHF.

The chain couples TRBV4-3 to TRBJ1-2, with TRBD1 matching 10 bases. V lost 1 base to trimming and J lost 8 bases; unmatched junction nucleotides: 4. Per germline, CDR1 LGHNA and CDR2 YSLEER. This CDR3 comprises 14 residues. The CDR3 DNA reads TGCGCCAGCAGCCAAGGACAGGGGGCTAGCGGCTACACCTTC. This translates into CASSQGQGASGYTF.

This clonotype was counted at least ten times. The chain links TRBV24-1 to TRBJ2-1; 8 bases fit TRBD1. Per the germline V gene, CDR1 is KGHDR and CDR2 is SFDVKD. After removal of 3 bases from V and 8 bases from J, the junction contained 8 bases not matched to a gene. The CDR3 covers 15 residues. CDR3 nucleotides: TGTGCCACCAGTGATCCCAGGGGGCATGGGGATGAGCAGTTCTTC. Its translation: CATSDPRGHGDEQFF.

This clonotype was seen a handful of times. The genes are TRBV5-6 and TRBJ2-2; a weak D match, TRBD1 (6 bases). The CDR3 extends over 15 amino acids. Germline V gene data show CDR1 as SGHDT and CDR2 as YYEEEE. Trimming shortened V by 1 base and J by 1 base, and 8 bases separated the two germline ends. In nucleotides, the CDR3 is TGTGCCAGCAGCTTGTCCAGGGGGAACACCGGGGAGCTGTTTTTT. Its protein is CASSLSRGNTGELFF.

This chain uses TRBV12-3 or TRBV12-4 with TRBJ2-1; 9 bases align to TRBD2. Trimming took 5 bases from V and 2 from J; bases not matched to a gene: 4. The CDR3 is 15 amino acids. CDR3 region: CASSPRLAAYNEQFF. In DNA, the CDR3 is TGTGCCAGCAGTCCCCGACTAGCGGCCTACAATGAGCAGTTCTTC.

This clonotype occurred many times. V is TRBV7-8 and J is TRBJ1-5, with 7 bases fitting TRBD1. Germline V gene lookup returns CDR1 SGHVS and CDR2 FQNEAQ. This CDR3 has 14 residues. V gave up 5 bases and J gave up 5 bases; unmatched junction bases: 6. CDR3 bases: TGTGCCAGCAGCCCCGGACAGGTAGATCAGCCCCAGCATTTT. Its protein product is CASSPGQVDQPQHF.

This clonotype was seen many times. The chain employs TRBV7-2 and TRBJ2-3, with D possibly being TRBD2 (6 bases). Germline CDR1 and CDR2: SGHTA and FQGNSA. This CDR3 region has 15 residues. V was pared by 6 bases and J by 2 bases, with 15 bases between. DNA for the CDR3: TGTGCCAGCAGGATCGAGGGACTCTCCACAGATACGCAGTATTTT. It yields the protein CASRIEGLSTDTQYF.

This clonotype was recorded many times. The rearrangement joins TRBV5-1 to TRBJ1-2, with D possibly matching TRBD1 (6 bases). Germline lookup yields CDR1 SGHRS and CDR2 YFSETQ. The CDR3 length is 14 residues. The V end was cut by 4 bases, the J end by 1 base, with 11 bases between. The CDR3 loop is CASSPDRSNYGYTF. CDR3 coding DNA: TGCGCCAGCAGCCCCGACAGGAGTAACTATGGCTACACCTTC.

This clonotype was detected ten times or more. This chain joins TRBV6-2 or TRBV6-3 and TRBJ2-5, with a weak D call TRBD1 (6 bases). There are 14 residues in the CDR3. Trimming stripped 6 bases from V and 2 bases from J, with 13 bases between. Germline V gives CDR1 MNHEY, CDR2 SVGEGT. CDR3 in DNA: TGTGCCAGCAGGCCAACAGGGCGTCAAGAGACCCAGTACTTC. This codes for CASRPTGRQETQYF.

This clonotype occurred many times. The gene calls are TRBV12-3 or TRBV12-4 and TRBJ1-5; a possible D gene is TRBD1 (6 bases). This CDR3 has 15 amino acids. The germline V and J ends were trimmed by 3 bases and 1 base, with 10 bases remaining between them. The CDR3 spells CASSLRGGSNQPQHF. CDR3 DNA sequence: TGTGCCAGCAGTTTGCGGGGGGGCAGCAATCAGCCCCAGCATTTT.

The rearrangement links TRBV30 to TRBJ1-5; 8 nucleotides match TRBD1. The CDR3 totals 12 residues. V lost 5 bases and J lost 9; bases outside the gene matches: 6. CDR1 is GTSNPN, CDR2 SVGIG, per germline (reference sequence). The CDR3 bases are TGTGCCTGGGGACAGGGTCCAGGGCCCCAGCATTTT. Translating gives CAWGQGPGPQHF. Full variable domain (outside the CDR3, taken from reference TRBV30 and TRBJ1-5): SQTIHQWPATLVQPVGSPLSLECTVEGTSNPNLYWYRQAAGRGLQLLFYSVGIGQISSEVPQNLSASRPQDRQFILSSKKLLLSDSGFYLCAWGQGPGPQHFGDGTRLSIL.

This clonotype was seen many times. This chain uses TRBV12-3 or TRBV12-4 with TRBJ2-4; 8 bases map to TRBD1. The J segment lost 6 bases and the V segment lost 0 bases, leaving 4 bases of the junction unmatched. The CDR3 totals 15 residues. The CDR3, as DNA: TGTGCCAGCAGTTTAGCACGAGACAGGGGAAACATTCAGTACTTC. Encoded protein: CASSLARDRGNIQYF.

The sample holds many counts of this clonotype. The V gene is TRBV28, the J gene TRBJ1-1, with unresolved D. The length of the CDR3 is 12 residues. The V end was cut by 3 bases, the J end by 5 bases, with 7 bases between. Germline V CDR1 and CDR2: MDHEN, SYDVKM. CDR3: CASSFQITEAFF. CDR3 DNA sequence: TGTGCCAGCAGTTTTCAGATAACTGAAGCTTTCTTT.

This rearrangement joins TRBV7-2 to TRBJ1-6; possibly TRBD1 for D (5 bases). V dropped 1 base and J dropped 10 bases, with 8 bases sitting between them. The germline V gene has CDR1 SGHTA and CDR2 FQGNSA. This CDR3 is 13 amino acids long. The CDR3 region has the DNA TGTGCCAGCAGCTTAGGGGGACGGTCACCCCTCCACTTT. As protein: CASSLGGRSPLHF. Based on the CDR3 plus reference TRBV7-2 and TRBJ1-6, the full variable domain is GAGVSQSPSNKVTEKGKDVELRCDPISGHTALYWYRQSLGQGLEFLIYFQGNSAPDKSGLPSDRFSAERTGGSVSTLTIQRTQQEDSAVYLCASSLGGRSPLHFGNGTRLTVT.

Points on this clonotype: It may be a read error: a sequence one base away is much more abundant. The J gene is TRBJ1-4, the V gene TRBV16, with D unresolved. The CDR3 has 13 residues. Germline-derived CDR1 and CDR2 are KGHSY and FQNENV. V was clipped by 4 bases and J by 4 bases, with 7 bases between them. This CDR3 reads CASSRGNNEKLFF. The DNA of the CDR3 is TGTGCCAGCAGCCGTGGAAATAATGAAAAACTGTTTTTT.

This clonotype was detected many times. V gene TRBV20-1 combines with J gene TRBJ2-4; 8 bases are a match to TRBD2. The CDR3 runs to 15 residues. Germline V lookup: CDR1 DFQATT, CDR2 SNEGSKA (reference sequence). Losses at the gene ends were 6 bases for V and 0 bases for J; bases not matched to a gene: 7. CDR3 in DNA: TGCAGTGCCGGGGGGGCGGGGGTAGCCAAAAACATTCAGTACTTC. Amino acid sequence: CSAGGAGVAKNIQYF.

This clonotype was counted ten times or more. The chain links TRBV7-2 to TRBJ1-1; D is unclear. V was cut by 5 bases and J by 9 bases, with 13 bases left in between. This CDR3 region has 12 residues. Germline V gene data show CDR1 as SGHTA and CDR2 as FQGNSA. The chain's CDR3 is CASSLVERQAFF. In DNA form, the CDR3 reads TGTGCCAGCAGCCTGGTGGAGAGGCAAGCTTTCTTT. Based on the CDR3 plus reference TRBV7-2 and TRBJ1-1, the full variable domain is GAGVSQSPSNKVTEKGKDVELRCDPISGHTALYWYRQSLGQGLEFLIYFQGNSAPDKSGLPSDRFSAERTGGSVSTLTIQRTQQEDSAVYLCASSLVERQAFFGQGTRLTVV.

This clonotype was counted many times. This chain uses TRBV7-2 with TRBJ1-2; D is undetermined. This CDR3 region has 15 residues. With 0 bases removed from V and 3 bases from J, the gap between germline ends came to 11 bases. Germline values: CDR1 SGHTA, CDR2 FQGNSA. The CDR3 spells CASSLAFSQDYGYTF. The CDR3 DNA reads TGTGCCAGCAGCTTAGCGTTTTCCCAGGACTATGGCTACACCTTC.

This clonotype is labeled medium-sized. The CDR3 DNA follows: TGTGCCAGCAGCCGCAAGGGGAGAGAAAAACTGTTTTTT. It specifies CASSRKGREKLFF. This chain uses TRBV7-2 with TRBJ1-4, with D possibly TRBD1 on 5 matching bases. Germline V gene sequence: CDR1 SGHTA, CDR2 FQGNSA. This CDR3 is built from 13 residues. The germline V and J ends were trimmed by 5 bases and 8 bases, with 12 bases remaining between them.

Only a few counts were recorded for this clonotype. The chain couples TRBV7-3 to TRBJ1-2, with D perhaps matching TRBD1 (6 bases). This CDR3 contains 13 residues. With 5 bases removed from V and 4 bases from J, the gap between germline ends came to 11 bases. In germline, CDR1 is SGHTA, CDR2 FQGTGA. In DNA form, the CDR3 reads TGTGCCAGCAGCATAATAGGGGGCTATGGCTACACCTTC. Its protein product is CASSIIGGYGYTF.

There are a few counts of this clonotype. One junction end disagrees with the germline gene, perhaps due to a read error. V gene TRBV12-3 or TRBV12-4 combines with J gene TRBJ2-7; no clear D. The CDR3 has 13 amino acids. CDR3 bases: TGTGCCCGCAGACTCCAATATGGATACGAGCAGTACTTC. It yields the protein CARRLQYGYEQYF.

This clonotype appeared many times. This chain uses TRBV29-1 with TRBJ2-4; TRBD2 aligns across 8 bases. Germline V gene data show CDR1 as SQVTM and CDR2 as ANQGSEA. The CDR3 loop spans 12 amino acids. The V and J ends lost 7 bases and 9 bases, in that order; junction bases with no gene match: 8. CDR3 bases: TGCAGCGCAGCCGGGGGGGAGGGCATTCAGTACTTC. The encoded protein is CSAAGGEGIQYF.

This clonotype appeared many times. For the CDR3, the DNA is TGCGCCAGCAGCCAAGAGGCGCAGCTTTACAATGAGCAGTTCTTC. Protein product: CASSQEAQLYNEQFF. The chain links TRBV4-3 to TRBJ2-1, with unresolved D. Germline V gene sequence: CDR1 LGHNA, CDR2 YSLEER. V was clipped by 0 bases and J by 4 bases, with 10 bases between them. The CDR3 totals 15 residues.

V is TRBV11-1 and J is TRBJ2-3; TRBD1 is a possible D gene (6 bases). Germline CDR1 is SGHAT and CDR2 is FQDESV (reference sequence). The germline V and J ends were trimmed by 5 bases and 14 bases, with 17 bases remaining between them. This CDR3 spans 12 amino acids. The CDR3 nucleotides are TGTGCCAGCAGCCAGGGGTGGAACGCGTGGTATTTT. Translated: CASSQGWNAWYF.